What follows are 13 T cell receptor beta chains derived from one specimen sequenced in a study of cytomegalovirus exposure and HLA in healthy donors listed by TCRdb under 2017. The library was obtained by the immunoSEQ multiplex PCR assay. The multiplex PCR relied on a mix of 60 forward primers for TCR Vbeta segments and 13 reverse primers for TCR Jbeta segments. TCRdb obtained this table from immuneACCESS and retained in-frame rearrangements with V and J assigned. These tables miss some clones; where compared with another copy, unresolved V genes account for less than half of the shortfall, and the remainder is unexplained. The sample data list 40,000 or so clones, and around 90% of these were observed just once. Clones ranked in the top ten supply 6.5% to 9.5% of the sample. The sequenced sample was PBMCs. These receptors all stem from a woman aged 40-49 years in good health and CMV-seropositive.

The CDR3 DNA follows: TGTGCCAGCAGTCTAAGGACAGGGCACCAGCCCCAGCATTTT. The encoded protein is CASSLRTGHQPQHF. The chain has TRBV27 and TRBJ1-5, with 8 nucleotides matching TRBD1. Germline V gives CDR1 MNHEY, CDR2 SMNVEV (reference sequence). V gave up 5 bases and J gave up 7 bases; unmatched junction bases: 7. This CDR3 is built from 14 residues.

The rearrangement uses TRBV7-9 and TRBJ1-2, with 8 positions matching TRBD1. This CDR3 is built from 15 residues. Germline assignment: CDR1 SEHNR and CDR2 FQNEAQ (reference sequence). Germline trimming cut 6 bases from V and 0 bases from J; bases unmatched to any gene: 6. The CDR3 region has the DNA TGTGCCAGCAGTCAAGGACAGGGAACTAACTATGGCTACACCTTC. Translating it yields CASSQGQGTNYGYTF.

The chain carries TRBV7-6 and TRBJ2-2; TRBD2 agrees at 7 bases. With V trimmed by 4 bases and J by 5 bases, 7 bases remained unmatched. CDR1 and CDR2 from the germline V gene are SGHVS and FNYEAQ. The CDR3 covers 15 residues. CDR3 in amino acids: CASSSPGEGTGELFF. In nucleotides, the CDR3 is TGTGCCAGCAGCTCCCCGGGGGAGGGGACCGGGGAGCTGTTTTTT.

This chain links TRBV6-1 with TRBJ1-1; D possibly corresponds to TRBD1 (5 bases). Germline CDR1 MNHNS, CDR2 SASEGT. Trimming removed 3 bases from V and 11 bases from J, with 19 bases in between. There are 14 residues in the CDR3. The CDR3 loop is CASSDKGQGGSAFF. The DNA for the CDR3 is TGTGCCAGCAGTGATAAAGGGCAGGGAGGTAGCGCTTTCTTT.

The chain combines TRBV18 with TRBJ1-1, with D perhaps matching TRBD1 (5 bases). The germline V gene encodes CDR1 KGHSH and CDR2 LQKENI. The CDR3 extends over 18 amino acids. Trimming pared 2 bases from V and 0 bases from J, leaving 19 bases between. The CDR3 nucleotides are TGTGCCAGCTCACCAGGCGACAGAAGAACTCGCATGAACACTGAAGCTTTCTTT. Protein: CASSPGDRRTRMNTEAFF.

The V gene is TRBV19, the J gene TRBJ1-6; TRBD1 matches 11 bases. Germline CDR1 reads LNHDA; CDR2 reads SQIVND (reference sequence). The CDR3 spans 17 residues. Trimming cost V 1 base and J 9 bases; bases outside gene matches: 8. The CDR3 DNA follows: TGTGCCAGTAGTATAGTTCGGGACAGGGGGAGAAGTTCACCCCTCCACTTT. Protein: CASSIVRDRGRSSPLHF.

A word on this clone: A junction end diverges from the germline sequence, so it may reflect a read error. The chain uses TRBV7-9 and TRBJ2-5; 12 bases fit TRBD2. CDR3 length: 18 residues. CDR1 SEHNR and CDR2 FQNEAQ come from the germline V gene (reference sequence). The CDR3 nucleotides read TGTTCCAGCAGCTTAGTTAAGGCTAGCGGGGGGGATCAAGAGACCCAGTACTTC. Translating it yields CSSSLVKASGGDQETQYF.

The chain links TRBV11-2 to TRBJ1-1; TRBD1 matches at 9 bases. Trimming removed 3 bases from V and 6 bases from J; junction bases left unmatched: 5. This CDR3 region has 14 residues. Germline CDR1 is SGHAT and CDR2 is FQNNGV. CDR3 coding DNA: TGTGCCAGCAGCTTCAACAGGGGGCAGGCTGAAGCTTTCTTT. Translation: CASSFNRGQAEAFF.

This chain links TRBV4-1 with TRBJ2-5, with D perhaps TRBD1 (7 bases). In germline, CDR1 is MGHRA, CDR2 YSYEKL. The germline V and J ends were trimmed by 4 bases and 4 bases, with 16 bases remaining between them. This CDR3 spans 15 amino acids. CDR3 region: CASSLRQGGRETQYF. In nucleotides, the CDR3 is TGCGCCAGCAGCCTACGACAGGGAGGCCGAGAGACCCAGTACTTC.

V usage is TRBV7-2 and J usage is TRBJ1-2; no reliable D call. The CDR3 totals 12 residues. Germline V gene lookup returns CDR1 SGHTA and CDR2 FQGNSA. The V gene lost 3 bases and the J gene lost 13 bases, with 15 bases spanning the gap. CDR3 nucleotides: TGTGCCAGCAGCTTTGGAGGCTCTCCCCCCACCTTC. It encodes CASSFGGSPPTF.

The chain links TRBV5-1 to TRBJ1-6; no definite D call. The germline gives CDR1 SGHRS, CDR2 YFSETQ. The CDR3 is 14 amino acids. V dropped 1 base and J dropped 11 bases, with 13 bases sitting between them. CDR3 nucleotides: TGCGCCAGCAGCTTGAAGGCGGAAGAGACACCCCTCCACTTT. The encoded protein is CASSLKAEETPLHF.

This clone was detected a few times. The chain employs TRBV25-1 and TRBJ1-3; no clear D gene. CDR1 is MGHDK, CDR2 SYGVNS, per germline. V was clipped by 5 bases and J by 4 bases, with 18 bases between them. This CDR3 has 16 amino acids. The CDR3 loop reads CASSPTPGGLGNTIYF. For the CDR3, the DNA is TGTGCCAGCAGTCCCACTCCCGGCGGACTGGGAAACACCATATATTTT.

This clone has a handful of counts. The chain carries TRBV7-2 and TRBJ1-1; 7 nucleotides line up with TRBD1. There are 14 residues in the CDR3. Per germline, CDR1 SGHTA and CDR2 FQGNSA. With 4 bases clipped from V and 0 bases from J, the junction kept 2 bases outside the gene matches. CDR3 nucleotide sequence: TGTGCCAGCAGCTCGGGACAGATGAACACTGAAGCTTTCTTT. This sequence encodes CASSSGQMNTEAFF.